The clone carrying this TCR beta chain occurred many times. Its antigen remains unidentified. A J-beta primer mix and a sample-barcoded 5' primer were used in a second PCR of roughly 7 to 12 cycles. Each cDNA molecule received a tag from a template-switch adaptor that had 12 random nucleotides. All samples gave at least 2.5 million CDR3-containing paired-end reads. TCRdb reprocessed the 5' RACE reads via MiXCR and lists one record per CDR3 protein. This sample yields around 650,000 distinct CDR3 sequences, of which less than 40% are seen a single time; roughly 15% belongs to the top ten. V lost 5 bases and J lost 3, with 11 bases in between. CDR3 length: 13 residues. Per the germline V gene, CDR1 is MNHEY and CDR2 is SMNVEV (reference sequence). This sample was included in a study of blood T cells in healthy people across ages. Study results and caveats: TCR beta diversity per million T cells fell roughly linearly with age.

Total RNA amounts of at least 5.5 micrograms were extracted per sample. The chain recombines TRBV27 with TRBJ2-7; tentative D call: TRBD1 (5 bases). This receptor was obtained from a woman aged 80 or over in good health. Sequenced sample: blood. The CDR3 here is CASSKDIYYEQYF. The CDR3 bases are TGTGCCAGCAGTAAGGACATTTACTACGAGCAGTACTTC.